The TCR beta chain under discussion was sequenced for a study of cytomegalovirus exposure and HLA in healthy donors. In the PCR, 60 Vbeta and 13 Jbeta primers were used. Data came from immunoSEQ multiplex PCR; TCRdb stores just in-frame clones and leaves some out. The repertoire holds approximately 190,000 clones, with over 65% as singletons. Germline V gene sequence: CDR1 PRHDT, CDR2 FYEKMQ (reference sequence). With V trimmed by 5 bases and J by 6 bases, 11 bases remained unmatched. The CDR3 loop spans 15 amino acids. This clone has just one count. The specimen was PBMCs. This receptor was obtained from a woman aged 45-59 years in good health and CMV-seropositive. The rearrangement joins TRBV13 to TRBJ1-2, with 8 bases fitting TRBD1. The CDR3 is CASSATGTGTNGYTF. CDR3 bases: TGTGCCAGCAGCGCTACCGGGACAGGAACAAATGGCTACACCTTC.